This T cell receptor (beta chain) was profiled in a study of blood T cell repertoires in COVID-19. The CDR3 is made up of 14 amino acids. Germline V gene data show CDR1 as MNHEY and CDR2 as SVGAGI. J gave up 6 bases and V 6 bases, and 7 bases lay outside the gene matches. TCRdb keeps only in-frame clones here, not all; method: immunoSEQ multiplex PCR. The data hold some 110,000 clones, with roughly 80% observed a single time. The specimen sequenced was peripheral blood. The chain is built from TRBV6-5 and TRBJ2-2; 7 bases agree with TRBD1. The TCR comes from a man aged 70-80 years with acute or convalescent COVID-19. CDR3 in DNA: TGTGCCAGCAGGTACCGACAGGGCCCCGGGGAGCTGTTTTTT. Amino acid sequence: CASRYRQGPGELFF.